This passage covers 18 T cell receptor beta chains from one sample sequenced in a study of blood T cell repertoires in COVID-19. Assay used: immunoSEQ multiplex PCR; TCRdb lists only in-frame clones, some missing. The sample records approximately 220,000 clones, 85% to 90% being singletons. The sequenced sample consisted of peripheral blood. The source is a man in his forties or fifties with acute or convalescent COVID-19.

This clone was observed once. V and J are TRBV9 and TRBJ1-6, with 7 bases that match TRBD1. This CDR3 has 16 residues. CDR1 is SGDLS, CDR2 YYNGEE, per germline. Losses at the gene ends were 4 bases for V and 8 bases for J; bases not matched to a gene: 12. The chain's CDR3 is CASSSPAGTVDSPLHF. CDR3 bases: TGTGCCAGCAGCTCCCCCGCCGGGACAGTCGATTCACCCCTCCACTTT.

The chain is built from TRBV6-5 and TRBJ1-5; D remains ambiguous. Trimming took off 0 bases at V and 3 bases at J, with 9 bases between the two ends. CDR1 is MNHEY and CDR2 is SVGAGI in the germline V gene. CDR3 length equals 15 residues. The CDR3 coding sequence is TGTGCCAGCAGTTACTCGAGCCGGGACAATCAGCCCCAGCATTTT. This codes for CASSYSSRDNQPQHF.

This clone showed up just once. The genes are TRBV6-5 and TRBJ1-1; the match to TRBD1 covers 9 bases. The germline V gene encodes CDR1 MNHEY and CDR2 SVGAGI. V shed 4 bases, J shed 9 bases, and the junction held 6 bases outside the gene matches. CDR3 length: 13 residues. As DNA, the CDR3 is TGTGCCAGCAGTTCCTCGACAGGGGGAAAAGCTTTCTTT. It codes for CASSSSTGGKAFF.

The chain uses TRBV2 and TRBJ1-2, with D tentatively TRBD1 (5 bases). Germline CDR1 reads SNHLY; CDR2 reads FYNNEI. V shed 0 bases and J shed 6 bases, with 14 bases lying between them. The CDR3 totals 15 residues. This chain's CDR3 is CASSEARGEVNGYTF. In nucleotides, the CDR3 is TGTGCCAGCAGTGAAGCAAGGGGTGAGGTCAATGGCTACACCTTC. The entire variable domain, with the rest obtained from reference TRBV2 and TRBJ1-2, is as follows: EPEVTQTPSHQVTQMGQEVILRCVPISNHLYFYWYRQILGQKVEFLVSFYNNEISEKSEIFDDQFSVERPDGSNFTLKIRSTKLEDSAMYFCASSEARGEVNGYTFGSGTRLTVV.

V gene TRBV5-1 combines with J gene TRBJ2-1; D is possibly TRBD1 (8 bases). Trimming pared 2 bases from V and 5 bases from J, leaving 20 bases between. This CDR3 is 17 amino acids long. Germline CDR1 and CDR2: SGHRS and YFSETQ. CDR3 protein: CASSFGRTGIIDNEQFF. The CDR3, as DNA: TGCGCCAGCAGCTTCGGGAGGACAGGGATTATCGACAATGAGCAGTTCTTC.

The chain has TRBV6-5 and TRBJ2-5; D might be TRBD1 (6 bases). V lost 4 bases and J 1 base, leaving 7 bases between the germline ends. This CDR3 region has 13 residues. From germline, CDR1 is MNHEY and CDR2 SVGAGI. CDR3 loop: CASSWTVQETQYF. For the CDR3, the DNA is TGTGCCAGCAGTTGGACAGTCCAAGAGACCCAGTACTTC.

The CDR3 is CASSTPSLGFSEAFF. CDR3 sequence (DNA): TGCGCCAGCAGCACCCCTAGCTTGGGTTTCAGTGAAGCTTTCTTT. The rearrangement joins TRBV10-2 to TRBJ1-1; D remains ambiguous. Trimming took 6 bases from V and 7 from J, leaving 21 bases between them. CDR1 is WSHSY and CDR2 is SAAADI in the germline V gene. This CDR3 has 15 residues.

The chain joins TRBV19 to TRBJ1-2, with D maybe TRBD1 (6 bases). Germline V gene lookup returns CDR1 LNHDA and CDR2 SQIVND (reference sequence). Between the trimmed V and J ends, which lost 5 bases and 4 bases, there was a span of 11 bases. The CDR3 length is 13 residues. CDR3 coding DNA: TGTGCCAGTAGTGCCACAGGGACCTATGGCTACACCTTC. Translation: CASSATGTYGYTF. Drawing the rest from reference TRBV19 and TRBJ1-2, the complete variable domain is DGGITQSPKYLFRKEGQNVTLSCEQNLNHDAMYWYRQDPGQGLRLIYYSQIVNDFQKGDIAEGYSVSREKKESFPLTVTSAQKNPTAFYLCASSATGTYGYTFGSGTRLTVV.

The chain employs TRBV5-1 and TRBJ1-1; tentatively, D is TRBD1 (5 bases). This CDR3 is built from 11 residues. Germline V gene data show CDR1 as SGHRS and CDR2 as YFSETQ. Trimming pared 7 bases from V and 10 bases from J, leaving 14 bases between. This chain's CDR3 is CASSAGRGAFF. The DNA of the CDR3 is TGCGCCAGCTCAGCAGGGCGAGGAGCTTTCTTT.

For the CDR3, the DNA is TGTGCCAGCAGTTTAACAGGGGGGAACTACGAGCAGTACTTC. This codes for CASSLTGGNYEQYF. The genes are TRBV28 and TRBJ2-7; 8 bases align to TRBD1. CDR3 length equals 14 residues. Germline CDR1 is MDHEN and CDR2 is SYDVKM. The ends lost 2 bases at V and 3 bases at J; junction bases unmatched: 3.

V is TRBV7-8 and J is TRBJ2-7; TRBD1 aligns across 7 bases. From germline, CDR1 is SGHVS and CDR2 FQNEAQ. CDR3 length: 14 amino acids. The ends lost 5 bases at V and 6 bases at J; junction bases unmatched: 10. Here the CDR3 reads CASSPWGDRVEQYF. The DNA for the CDR3 is TGTGCCAGCAGCCCGTGGGGTGACAGGGTCGAGCAGTACTTC.

The V call is TRBV2, the J call TRBJ1-2; TRBD1 is a possible D gene (5 bases). Germline V gives CDR1 SNHLY, CDR2 FYNNEI. V shed 3 bases and J shed 7 bases, with 15 bases lying between them. The CDR3 covers 14 residues. CDR3 DNA sequence: TGTGCCAGCAGTGATTGGGGGGTGAGCGGTGGCTACACCTTC. Amino acid sequence: CASSDWGVSGGYTF.

The chain employs TRBV6-2 or TRBV6-3 and TRBJ1-1, with unresolved D. CDR3 length equals 12 residues. Per the germline V gene, CDR1 is MNHEY and CDR2 is SVGEGT. Trimming cost V 2 bases and J 7 bases, with 8 bases left between them. The CDR3 bases are TGTGCCAGCAGTTACCCTGTAAATGAAGCTTTCTTT. The encoded protein is CASSYPVNEAFF.

The chain combines TRBV4-1 with TRBJ2-3; maybe TRBD2 (7 bases). CDR1 MGHRA and CDR2 YSYEKL come from the germline V gene. The V gene lost 3 bases and the J gene lost 6 bases, with 16 bases spanning the gap. This CDR3 comprises 15 residues. CDR3: CASSQRHGGLDTQYF. The CDR3, as DNA: TGCGCCAGCAGCCAGCGCCACGGGGGGCTGGATACGCAGTATTTT.

V usage is TRBV2 and J usage is TRBJ1-5, with D uncertain. The CDR3 loop spans 13 amino acids. Germline values: CDR1 SNHLY, CDR2 FYNNEI. V lost 4 bases, J lost 5 bases, and 9 bases lay in between. The CDR3 spells CASSGTEDQPQHF. CDR3 DNA: TGTGCCAGCAGTGGAACAGAAGATCAGCCCCAGCATTTT.

This rearrangement joins TRBV13 to TRBJ2-5; 7 nucleotides match TRBD1. V trimming: 3 bases; J trimming: 5 bases; junction bases outside the gene matches: 6. Germline V CDR1 and CDR2: PRHDT, FYEKMQ (reference sequence). This CDR3 region has 14 residues. The CDR3 region has the DNA TGTGCCAGCAGCTTCAACAGGGGTCAGGAGACCCAGTACTTC. Residues: CASSFNRGQETQYF.

This clone was observed once. The chain is built from TRBV19 and TRBJ1-5; 8 bases match TRBD1. V shed 10 bases, J shed 1 base, and the junction held 9 bases outside the gene matches. The CDR3 totals 15 residues. The germline gives CDR1 LNHDA, CDR2 SQIVND (reference sequence). The CDR3 here is CATTGQVGSNQPQHF. CDR3 DNA: TGTGCCACCACGGGACAGGTGGGCAGCAATCAGCCCCAGCATTTT. The variable domain in full, with the rest retrieved from reference TRBV19 and TRBJ1-5, is DGGITQSPKYLFRKEGQNVTLSCEQNLNHDAMYWYRQDPGQGLRLIYYSQIVNDFQKGDIAEGYSVSREKKESFPLTVTSAQKNPTAFYLCATTGQVGSNQPQHFGDGTRLSIL.

This chain connects TRBV5-5 to TRBJ1-2; possible D gene TRBD1, 6 bases. The germline V and J ends were trimmed by 3 bases and 3 bases, with 24 bases remaining between them. The CDR3 has 18 amino acids. Germline V gives CDR1 SGHKS, CDR2 YYEKEE (reference sequence). CDR3 nucleotide sequence: TGTGCCAGCAGCTCTTCTGACAGGTTAGAAAGGAACTACTATGGCTACACCTTC. It yields the protein CASSSSDRLERNYYGYTF.